What follows is one TCR beta chain and its context. This specimen belongs to a study of OX40 agonist ivuxolimab in advanced cancers. For the study at large: Intravenous ivuxolimab at 0.01 to 10 mg/kg was given to patients every 2 weeks. Enrollees could have had prior anti-PD-1, anti-PD-L1 or anti-CTLA-4 therapy, which more than 30% had received.

Germline assignment: CDR1 SGHDT and CDR2 YYEEEE. The CDR3 extends over 16 amino acids. V lost 3 bases and J lost 1, with 16 bases in between. TCRdb's copy holds only in-frame clones and misses some; the assay was immunoSEQ multiplex PCR. The profile shows approximately 100,000 clones, over 75% of them singletons. The receptor's source is an adult with an advanced solid tumor such as melanoma, head and neck, liver or kidney cancer. The V and J genes are TRBV5-6 and TRBJ1-1; D unclear. The sample here was CD4+ or CD8+ T cells sorted from blood, taken in a trial of the OX40 agonist ivuxolimab. The CDR3 nucleotides read TGTGCCAGCAGCTCAACCGCGGGGTTACCGAACACTGAAGCTTTCTTT. Protein sequence: CASSSTAGLPNTEAFF.